The rows below give T cell receptor beta chains drawn from one sample of a study of OX40 agonist ivuxolimab in advanced cancers. TCRdb's copy holds only in-frame clones and misses some; the assay was immunoSEQ multiplex PCR. The sample yields roughly 60,000 clones, 84% seen once. The sample consisted of CD4+ or CD8+ T cells sorted from blood, taken in a trial of the OX40 agonist ivuxolimab. The receptors shown here come from an adult with an advanced solid tumor such as melanoma, head and neck, liver or kidney cancer. CDR3s include the opening cysteine and the closing phenylalanine or tryptophan. D genes are given only for firm matches.

V,J,D,CDR3,DNA
TRBV4-3,TRBJ2-2,.,CASSQASRNTGELFF,TGCGCCAGCAGCCAAGCCTCCAGGAACACCGGGGAGCTGTTTTTT
TRBV7-2,TRBJ2-3,.,CASSLESSSTDTQYF,TGTGCCAGCAGCCTAGAGTCTAGCAGCACAGATACGCAGTATTTT
TRBV21-1,TRBJ2-6,.,CASSKPSRRLAGANVLTF,TGTGCCAGCAGCAAACCTTCGAGAAGGTTAGCTGGGGCCAACGTCCTGACTTTC
TRBV9,TRBJ2-3,.,CASSVGRTPFTDTQYF,TGTGCCAGCAGCGTAGGCCGGACTCCCTTCACAGATACGCAGTATTTT
TRBV13,TRBJ2-7,.,CASSLPGRIDEQYF,TGTGCCAGCAGCTTACCAGGGAGGATAGACGAGCAGTACTTC
TRBV30,TRBJ2-5,.,CAWERDLQRETQYF,TGTGCCTGGGAAAGGGACCTTCAGCGGGAGACCCAGTACTTC
TRBV7-2,TRBJ2-3,.,CASSLAGFPDTQYF,TGTGCCAGCAGCTTAGCGGGCTTCCCAGATACGCAGTATTTT
TRBV7-6,TRBJ2-7,TRBD2,CASSSMTSGGYEQYF,TGTGCCAGCAGCTCGATGACTAGCGGGGGTTACGAGCAGTACTTC
TRBV28,TRBJ1-5,TRBD1,CASSPLGQGFQPQHF,TGTGCCAGCAGTCCCCTCGGACAGGGCTTTCAGCCCCAGCATTTT
TRBV29-1,TRBJ2-4,.,CSALDRAKNIQYF,TGCAGCGCTTTGGACAGAGCCAAAAACATTCAGTACTTC
TRBV25-1,TRBJ2-1,TRBD2,CASSEWGSGRGGYNEQFF,TGTGCCAGCAGTGAATGGGGTAGCGGGAGGGGAGGCTACAATGAGCAGTTCTTC
TRBV29-1,TRBJ2-7,TRBD1,CSVLDRATYEQYF,TGCAGCGTTCTGGACAGGGCTACCTACGAGCAGTACTTC
TRBV4-1,TRBJ1-1,.,CASSYREGTEAFF,TGCGCCAGCAGCTACAGGGAAGGGACTGAAGCTTTCTTT
TRBV11-3,TRBJ2-5,.,CASSLRGSQETQYF,TGTGCCAGCAGCTTAAGGGGTTCGCAAGAGACCCAGTACTTC
TRBV30,TRBJ1-3,.,CAWSVTGQLSGNTIYF,TGTGCCTGGAGTGTAACCGGACAGCTCTCTGGAAACACCATATATTTT